This paragraph reports one T cell receptor beta chain. The antigen remains undetermined. These data originate in a study of cytomegalovirus exposure and HLA in healthy donors. With 60 Vbeta and 13 Jbeta primers, the PCR was carried out. TCRdb's table, derived via immunoSEQ multiplex PCR, lists solely in-frame clones and lacks some. The sample holds over 100,000 clones; under 85% are singletons and the top ten take approximately 11%. General study points: There were some V segments, including TRBV6-2 and TRBV6-3, excluded as indistinguishable. A previous analysis found most TCR beta V segments productive roughly 90% or roughly 30% of the time.

V was shortened by 2 bases and J by 5 bases, with 13 bases between the two germline ends. The CDR3 is made up of 15 amino acids. Germline V lookup: CDR1 LNHDA, CDR2 SQIVND (reference sequence). V usage is TRBV19 and J usage is TRBJ1-5, with D unclear. The sequenced sample was PBMCs. This receptor was obtained from a man aged 35 to 55 in good health and CMV-seropositive. CDR3 coding DNA: TGTGCCAGTAGTATACGCGGATCCGCGGATCAGCCCCAGCATTTT. It yields the protein CASSIRGSADQPQHF.